Described below is a single T cell receptor (beta chain) sequence and its context. The CDR3 consists of 12 residues. The V end lost 5 bases, the J end lost 19 bases, and 18 bases lay between the germline ends. Germline V gene sequence: CDR1 SEHNR, CDR2 FQNEAQ (reference sequence). The study amplified TCR beta CDR3 regions using RNA transcripts. RT-PCR with HTBI primers came first, then second-round multiplex PCR. A single record per CDR3 protein comes from TCRdb applying MiXCR to the multiplex PCR reads. The top ten clones hold approximately 7.7% of a sample with fewer than 650,000 distinct CDR3 sequences, 22% of them seen once. The data were obtained in a study of Graves' ophthalmopathy and Graves' hyperthyroidism.

The sequencing sample was made of peripheral blood. The rearrangement joins TRBV7-9 to TRBJ1-6; D remains ambiguous. The sequence was collected from a woman aged 18 to 35 with stable Graves' hyperthyroidism. Some clones in this sample may be carry-over from other donors' samples. CDR3 sequence (DNA): TGTGCCAGCAGCCCCGTGCCGGGGATCTCTCACTTT. Residues: CASSPVPGISHF.